This TCR beta chain was sequenced for a study of CD8+ T cells in alopecia areata. Across the study: Among treated patients, oral tofacitinib was administered at 5 to 10 mg twice daily. Study results and limitations: Tissue-resident alphabeta T cells belonging to normal skin likewise get sequenced within scalp specimens. Whereas mice showed it more clearly, TCR sharing across patients was murkier, possibly because of HLA.

CDR1 SQVTM and CDR2 ANQGSEA come from the germline V gene. V was trimmed by 7 bases and J by 0 bases, leaving 16 bases between them. This CDR3 is 14 amino acids long. Worth noting for this clone: Its antigen is unknown.

RNA extraction was followed by reverse transcription into cDNA, which acted as the sequencing template. Clones were sequenced by immunoSEQ multiplex PCR, and TCRdb holds only the in-frame ones, with some missing. The profile shows tens of thousands of clones, approximately 64% of them singletons. Researchers picked out CD4+ and CD8+ T cells from PBMCs by sorting. This sequence joins TRBV29-1 and TRBJ2-7; D may match TRBD1 or TRBD2 (5 bases each). The origin of this receptor is a human donor with alopecia areata. The material sequenced was CD8+ T cells sorted from blood, taken at week 0. The CDR3 DNA follows: TGCAGCGCCAGGGACGGACTCTTCTCCTACGAGCAGTACTTC. Its translation is CSARDGLFSYEQYF.